Presented here are 25 T cell receptor beta chains from one specimen sequenced in a study of tumor and adjacent non-tumor tissue in lung cancer. TCRbeta libraries were built with three rounds of nested PCR, modified from ARM-PCR. TCRdb ran MiXCR on the multiplex PCR reads and lists one entry per CDR3 protein. The table records under 150,000 distinct CDR3 sequences, roughly 70% of them present only once. No cell sorting was done before RNA was extracted from the tissue. The sequenced material came from lung tumor tissue. These TCRs come from a man aged 60 to 75 with small cell lung cancer.

Notes on this clonotype: Compared with germline, one end of the junction differs, possibly owing to a read error. The J gene is TRBJ2-1, the V gene TRBV11-1, with D possibly matching TRBD2 (5 bases). CDR1 is SGHAT and CDR2 is FQDESV in the germline V gene (reference sequence). The CDR3 totals 15 residues. The CDR3 sequence is CASGFGESSYNELFF. The CDR3 nucleotides are TGTGCCAGCGGCTTCGGGGAGAGCTCCTACAATGAGCTGTTCTTC.

As concerns this clonotype: A read error may produce the germline difference seen at one junction end. The genes are TRBV11-3 and TRBJ1-2; possibly TRBD1 for D (5 bases). The germline V gene has CDR1 SGHNT and CDR2 YENEEA. CDR3 length equals 15 residues. The CDR3 loop reads CASIPEGRANYGYTF. DNA for the CDR3: TGTGCTAGCATCCCCGAGGGCAGGGCTAACTATGGCTACACCTTC.

This clonotype has a handful of counts. Given a much more abundant clone one base away, this may be a read error. The chain couples TRBV11-3 to TRBJ2-5, with D maybe TRBD2 (7 bases). Germline V gene lookup returns CDR1 SGHNT and CDR2 YENEEA. This CDR3 contains 12 residues. This CDR3 reads CTSPGEGGTQYF. CDR3 DNA sequence: TGTACCAGCCCTGGGGAGGGGGGGACCCAGTACTTC.

As regards this clonotype: Just one base apart from a much larger clone, this may be a read error. The chain is built from TRBV6-6 and TRBJ2-5, with D perhaps TRBD1 (6 bases). The CDR3 is 15 amino acids. Germline assignment: CDR1 MNHNY and CDR2 SVGAGI (reference sequence). The CDR3, as DNA: TGTGCCAGCGGTTACGGGCAGGGGTTGGTGGAGACCCAGTACTTC. It is translated as CASGYGQGLVETQYF.

Notes on this clonotype: At one boundary the junction diverges from the germline segment, which might be a read error. V usage is TRBV11-3 and J usage is TRBJ2-7; TRBD2 matches at 13 bases. CDR1 and CDR2 (germline): SGHNT, YENEEA. This CDR3 spans 18 amino acids. CDR3 sequence reads: CASGPRLAGGSWAYGQYF. Written as DNA, the CDR3 is TGTGCCAGCGGCCCTAGACTAGCGGGAGGAAGTTGGGCCTACGGGCAGTACTTC.

This clonotype was recorded only once. V and J are TRBV6-5 and TRBJ1-1; D perhaps matches TRBD1 (6 bases). The CDR3 is 14 amino acids. Germline-derived CDR1 and CDR2 are MNHEY and SVGAGI. Trimming left V 7 bases short and J 3 bases short, with 15 bases between. CDR3 DNA: TGTGCCAGCAAGAGAGGGGGTTTTGACACTGAAGCTTTCTTT. It is translated as CASKRGGFDTEAFF.

This chain joins TRBV7-8 and TRBJ2-6; D is undetermined. Trimming removed 3 bases at V and 4 bases at J, with 7 bases between. The germline CDR1 and CDR2 sequences are SGHVS and FQNEAQ. CDR3 length: 14 residues. The CDR3 coding sequence is TGTGCCAGCAGCTTCAGTACCGGGGCCAACGTCCTGACTTTC. As protein: CASSFSTGANVLTF.

As to this clonotype: At one boundary the junction diverges from the germline segment, which might be a read error. The V call is TRBV29-1, the J call TRBJ1-5; D gene uncertain. The CDR3 sequence is 13 residues long. Germline V gene sequence: CDR1 SQVTM, CDR2 ANQGSEA. CDR3 bases: TGCAGCGTTGGCTATTGGGCAAATCAGCCCCGGCATTTT. Translating it yields CSVGYWANQPRHF.

This clonotype occurred many times. The chain uses TRBV20-1 and TRBJ1-2; tentatively, D is TRBD1 (5 bases). The germline gives CDR1 DFQATT, CDR2 SNEGSKA (reference sequence). Trimming cost V 6 bases and J 2 bases, with 13 bases left between them. The CDR3 totals 13 residues. Here the CDR3 reads CSANGGSNYGYTF. CDR3 nucleotide sequence: TGCAGTGCCAACGGGGGGTCGAACTATGGCTACACCTTC.

The rearrangement uses TRBV29-1 and TRBJ2-3; the D is unclear. Per germline, CDR1 SQVTM and CDR2 ANQGSEA. V lost 6 bases to trimming and J lost 5 bases, with 12 bases between them. The CDR3 consists of 12 residues. The CDR3 nucleotides read TGCAGCGTGGGAAACTTAGTAGATACGCAGTATTTT. Its protein product is CSVGNLVDTQYF.

Concerning this clonotype: This could be a read error, since a much larger clone is one nucleotide away. This chain joins TRBV12-3 or TRBV12-4 and TRBJ1-3; D gene unclear. The CDR3 has 14 residues. The CDR3 coding sequence is TGTGCCAGCAGTCACACCAGCTCTGTAAACACCATATATTTT. Its translation: CASSHTSSVNTIYF.

The rearrangement links TRBV12-3 or TRBV12-4 to TRBJ1-6; D unresolved. Between the trimmed V and J ends, which lost 2 bases and 5 bases, there was a span of 7 bases. The CDR3 runs to 14 residues. This CDR3 reads CASSLRRNNSPLHF. The DNA of the CDR3 is TGTGCCAGCAGTTTACGGCGGAATAATTCACCCCTCCACTTT.

A remark on this clonotype: Here the CDR3 omits its conserved ending phenylalanine or tryptophan, so a read error is the likely source. The chain employs TRBV20-1 and TRBJ2-3; D call uncertain. The length of the CDR3 is 13 residues. Germline V gene data show CDR1 as DFQATT and CDR2 as SNEGSKA (reference sequence). V gave up 2 bases and J gave up 2 bases, with 8 bases separating them. The CDR3 DNA sequence: TGCAGTGCTAGACAGTTTTACACAGATACGCAGTATTGT. Amino acids: CSARQFYTDTQYC.

Regarding this clonotype: A read error is likely, as this CDR3 ends without the conserved phenylalanine or tryptophan. CDR3 DNA sequence: TGTGCCAGCAGGCGGGGTTACCAAGAGACCCAGTACCTC. It specifies CASRRGYQETQYL. The gene calls are TRBV11-2 and TRBJ2-5, with D maybe TRBD2 (6 bases). Trimming cost V 6 bases and J 0 bases, with 8 bases left between them. Looked up from germline, CDR1 is SGHAT and CDR2 is FQNNGV. The CDR3 spans 13 residues.

Concerning this clonotype: Likely a read error: the CDR3 ends without its conserved phenylalanine or tryptophan. This chain uses TRBV20-1 with TRBJ1-1; D uncertain. This CDR3 is built from 14 residues. Germline V CDR1 and CDR2: DFQATT, SNEGSKA (reference sequence). V lost 2 bases to trimming and J lost 4 bases, with 14 bases between them. The chain's CDR3 is CSARQADRGTEAFL. The CDR3, as DNA: TGCAGTGCTAGACAAGCGGATCGGGGCACTGAAGCTTTCCTT.

Worth noting for this clonotype: It may be a read error: a sequence one base away is much more abundant. The chain has TRBV7-9 and TRBJ2-3; D perhaps matches TRBD1 (6 bases). Germline V gives CDR1 SEHNR, CDR2 FQNEAQ (reference sequence). There are 12 residues in the CDR3. The CDR3 loop is CASSFWTDTPYF. The CDR3 bases are TGTGCCAGCAGCTTTTGGACAGATACGCCGTATTTT. Using reference TRBV7-9 and TRBJ2-3 for the parts outside the CDR3, the full variable domain is DTGVSQNPRHKITKRGQNVTFRCDPISEHNRLYWYRQTLGQGPEFLTYFQNEAQLEKSRLLSDRFSAERPKGSFSTLEIQRTEQGDSAMYLCASSFWTDTPYFGPGTRLTVL.

About this clonotype itself: It may be a read error: a sequence one base away is much more abundant. V gene TRBV4-1 combines with J gene TRBJ2-1, with D possibly called TRBD1 or TRBD2 (5 bases each). The CDR3 runs to 15 residues. The germline V gene encodes CDR1 MGHRA and CDR2 YSYEKL. The CDR3 coding sequence is TGCACCAGCAGCCTCGGGGCCCAAACCTACAATGAGCAGTTCTTC. Its protein is CTSSLGAQTYNEQFF.

Concerning this clonotype: The CDR3 does not end in the conserved phenylalanine or tryptophan, so this is likely a read error. J is TRBJ1-1 and V is TRBV29-1, with D unresolved. The CDR3 has 13 amino acids. CDR1 and CDR2 (germline): SQVTM, ANQGSEA. Trimming pared 5 bases from V and 1 base from J, leaving 11 bases between. Here the CDR3 reads CSVLAGKNTEAFS. The CDR3 nucleotides are TGCAGCGTTTTGGCGGGGAAGAACACTGAAGCTTTCTCT.

Of note for this clonotype: The CDR3 ends on some other residue instead of the conserved phenylalanine or tryptophan, so this is likely a read error. The rearrangement links TRBV11-3 to TRBJ1-1; no reliable D call. CDR1 and CDR2 (germline): SGHNT, YENEEA. The CDR3 contains 14 residues. V was cut by 7 bases and J by 1 base, with 13 bases left in between. DNA of the CDR3: TGTGCCAGCAACCTAGGGAGAGAGAACACTGAAGCTTTCTTA. As protein: CASNLGRENTEAFL.

About this clonotype itself: This likely comes from a read error, as the CDR3 has no conserved phenylalanine or tryptophan at its end. V is TRBV20-1 and J is TRBJ2-3; 8 bases agree with TRBD2. Germline loops: CDR1 DFQATT, CDR2 SNEGSKA (reference sequence). The CDR3 spans 14 residues. The CDR3 is CSARDRGGSDTQYY. For the CDR3, the DNA is TGCAGTGCTAGAGATCGGGGGGGCTCAGATACCCAGTATTAT.

A few counts support this clonotype. The chain employs TRBV5-4 and TRBJ1-1, with D tentatively TRBD1 (5 bases). Trimming left V 0 bases short and J 1 base short, with 16 bases between. Germline V gene sequence: CDR1 SGHNT, CDR2 YYREEE (reference sequence). This CDR3 comprises 17 residues. CDR3 DNA: TGTGCCAGCAGCTTGGCCCTAGGGCAGGGAACGAACACTGAAGCTTTCTTT. It yields the protein CASSLALGQGTNTEAFF.

Regarding this clonotype: A junction end diverges from the germline sequence, so it may reflect a read error. The V call is TRBV4-1, the J call TRBJ2-5, with 9 bases fitting TRBD2. Germline CDR1 is MGHRA and CDR2 is YSYEKL. The CDR3 spans 13 residues. The CDR3, as DNA: TGCGCAAGCAGCCAAGCGGGAGGAGAGATCCAGTACTTC. It translates to CASSQAGGEIQYF.

As to this clonotype: At one of its ends the junction is not consistent with the germline gene, which may arise from a read error. The V call is TRBV11-2, the J call TRBJ2-1; D is undetermined. The germline gives CDR1 SGHAT, CDR2 FQNNGV. The CDR3 contains 13 residues. CDR3 DNA: TGTGCCAGTAGCTTCGTGCTCAACAATGAGCAACTCTTC. Residues: CASSFVLNNEQLF.

CDR3 protein: CASTDGGSNGAFF. CDR3 nucleotide sequence: TGTGCCAGCACCGACGGGGGGAGTAATGGAGCTTTCTTT. V is TRBV12-3 or TRBV12-4 and J is TRBJ1-1; possible D gene TRBD1, 5 bases. The CDR3 loop spans 13 amino acids. Trimming pared 7 bases from V and 10 bases from J, leaving 19 bases between.

As concerns this clonotype: This could be a read error, since a much larger clone is one nucleotide away. The J gene is TRBJ2-3, the V gene TRBV12-5; D ambiguous. The V gene lost 5 bases and the J gene lost 8 bases, with 14 bases spanning the gap. The CDR3 is 13 amino acids. The V gene's germline CDR1 is LGHNT and CDR2 FRNRAP. The CDR3 DNA reads TGTGCTAGTGGTCCCCGGGTCCCCGTTACGCAGTATTTT. Amino acids: CASGPRVPVTQYF. The entire variable domain, with the rest obtained from reference TRBV12-5 and TRBJ2-3, is as follows: DARVTQTPRHKVTEMGQEVTMRCQPILGHNTVFWYRQTMMQGLELLAYFRNRAPLDDSGMPKDRFSAEMPDATLATLKIQPSEPRDSAVYFCASGPRVPVTQYFGPGTRLTVL.